A selection of T cell receptor beta chains follows, all from one sample in a study of sequential checkpoint blockade in melanoma. Sequencing used immunoSEQ multiplex PCR; TCRdb keeps in-frame clones, though not all of them. The data show roughly 30,000 clones, with under 90% seen just once and 18% held by the top ten. This specimen was CD8+ T cells sorted from blood (inferred from file names), taken from a patient given nivolumab and ipilimumab in sequence. These receptors all stem from a human donor with melanoma. The CDR3 runs from the conserved cysteine through the conserved F or W. The D gene is left open where the match is weak. Rows give clone size only sometimes, using once, few, many, or a class for an expanded clone.

d_call	clone_size	j_call	v_call	cdr3_nt	cdr3_aa
TRBD2	NA	TRBJ2-2	TRBV6-1	TGTGCCAGCAGTGAAGCGCGGGGGTGGGGCACCGGGGAGCTGTTTTTT	CASSEARGWGTGELFF
NA	NA	TRBJ1-3	TRBV30	TGTGCCTGGAGTTTCAGTTCCGCCACCATATATTTT	CAWSFSSATIYF
TRBD1	NA	TRBJ2-7	TRBV19	TGTGCCAGTAGTACCCCCCGGGACAGGGGGAAAGAGCAGTACTTC	CASSTPRDRGKEQYF
TRBD1	NA	TRBJ2-7	TRBV5-1	TGCGCCAGCAGCTTAAGCCCCGGGACAGCATCCTACGAGCAGTACTTC	CASSLSPGTASYEQYF
NA	NA	TRBJ1-1	TRBV30	TGTGCCTGGAGTGTTGGACACAACACTGAAGCTTTCTTT	CAWSVGHNTEAFF
TRBD1	NA	TRBJ2-7	TRBV6-4	TGTGCCAGCAGTGAAGAGACAGGGGGCTCCTACGAGCAGTACTTC	CASSEETGGSYEQYF
NA	NA	TRBJ1-3	TRBV9	TGTGCCAGCAGCGTTTTCTCAGGGCCTGGAAACACCATATATTTT	CASSVFSGPGNTIYF
NA	NA	TRBJ2-7	TRBV14	TGTGCCAGCAGCCAAGGGGCAGGGGTTGGGGAGCAGTACTTC	CASSQGAGVGEQYF
NA	NA	TRBJ1-1	TRBV6-5	TGTGCCAGCAGTCAAGGGGCCCGGAATGCGGGGGAAGCTTTCTTT	CASSQGARNAGEAFF
NA	once	TRBJ1-2	TRBV27	TGTGCCAGCAGTTTCCAGGACAGTTCCTATGGCTACACCTTC	CASSFQDSSYGYTF
NA	once	TRBJ1-2	TRBV9	TGTGCCAGCAGCGTAGGTGCGGGGGCCGGCTATGGCTACACCTTC	CASSVGAGAGYGYTF
TRBD1	NA	TRBJ2-7	TRBV4-1	TGCGCCAGCACCAAAGGGACAGGGGTTTCCTACGAGCAGTACTTC	CASTKGTGVSYEQYF
NA	NA	TRBJ1-2	TRBV28	TGTGCCAGCAGCCAAACAGAGCCTTATGGCTACACCTTC	CASSQTEPYGYTF
NA	NA	TRBJ2-1	TRBV27	TGTGCCAGCAGTTTGGGGCAGGGTACCGTCAATGAGCAGTTCTTC	CASSLGQGTVNEQFF
NA	NA	TRBJ2-2	TRBV27	TGTGCCAGCAGTCCCGGGTACACCGGGGAGCTGTTTTTT	CASSPGYTGELFF
NA	NA	TRBJ2-5	TRBV13	TGTGCCAGCAGCCCAACTGGAGAGCGTGGAGAGACCCAGTACTTC	CASSPTGERGETQYF
TRBD1	NA	TRBJ2-1	TRBV27	TGTGCCAGCAGATGGACGGACAGGACCTACAATGAGCAGTTCTTC	CASRWTDRTYNEQFF
NA	NA	TRBJ2-6	TRBV13	TGTGCCAGCAGCCTCGGGGTGGGCTCTGGGGCCAACGTCCTGACTTTC	CASSLGVGSGANVLTF
NA	NA	TRBJ1-1	TRBV27	TGTGCCAGCTGTTTGGCCATGAACACTGAAGCTTTCTTT	CASCLAMNTEAFF
NA	few	TRBJ1-6	TRBV19	TGTGCCAGTAGTATCGGTCAGGGGCCTGGTTCACCCCTCCACTTT	CASSIGQGPGSPLHF
NA	NA	TRBJ2-3	TRBV20-1	TGCAGTGCTAGAGGTAGCGTCGAGCAGTATTTT	CSARGSVEQYF
NA	once	TRBJ2-7	TRBV28	TGTGCCAGCAGTTTGAGCGGCGGCGACGGCTACGAGCAGTACTTC	CASSLSGGDGYEQYF
NA	NA	TRBJ2-1	TRBV15	TGTGCCACCAGCAGAGTAGCCTATGTGGGGCCCAATGAGCAGTTCTTC	CATSRVAYVGPNEQFF
TRBD2	NA	TRBJ2-5	TRBV25-1	TGTGCCAGCAGTGAATTGATGGGGAGCGGGAACCAGTACTTC	CASSELMGSGNQYF